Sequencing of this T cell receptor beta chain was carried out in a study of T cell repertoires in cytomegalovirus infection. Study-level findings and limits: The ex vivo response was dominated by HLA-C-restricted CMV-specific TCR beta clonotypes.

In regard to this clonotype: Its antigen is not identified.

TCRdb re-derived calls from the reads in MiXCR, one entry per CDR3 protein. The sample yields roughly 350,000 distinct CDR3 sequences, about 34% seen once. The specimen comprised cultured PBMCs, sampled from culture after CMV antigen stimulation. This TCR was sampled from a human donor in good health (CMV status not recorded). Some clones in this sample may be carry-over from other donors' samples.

The CDR3 DNA reads as TGTGCCAGCAGCTTGGGGATATACTCCTACAATGAGCAGTTCTTC. Protein product: CASSLGIYSYNEQFF. This sequence joins TRBV5-5 and TRBJ2-1, with D unresolved. V lost 0 bases and J 0 bases, leaving 7 bases between the germline ends. The CDR3 consists of 15 residues. The germline V gene has CDR1 SGHKS and CDR2 YYEKEE (reference sequence).